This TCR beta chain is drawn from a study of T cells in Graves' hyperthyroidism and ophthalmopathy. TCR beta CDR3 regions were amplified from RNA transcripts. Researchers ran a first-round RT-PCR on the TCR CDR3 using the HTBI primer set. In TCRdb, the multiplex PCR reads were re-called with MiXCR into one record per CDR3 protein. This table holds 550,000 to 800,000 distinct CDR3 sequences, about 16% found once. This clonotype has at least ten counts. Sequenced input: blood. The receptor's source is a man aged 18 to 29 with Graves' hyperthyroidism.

CDR3 protein: CSARDGHQPQHF. CDR3 DNA sequence: TGCAGTGCTAGAGATGGCCATCAGCCCCAGCATTTT. The rearrangement uses TRBV20-1 and TRBJ1-5; D is unresolved. This CDR3 spans 12 amino acids. V dropped 0 bases and J dropped 5 bases, with 5 bases sitting between them. Germline values: CDR1 DFQATT, CDR2 SNEGSKA (reference sequence).